This T cell receptor (beta chain) was captured by sequencing in a study of OX40 agonist ivuxolimab in advanced cancers. CDR1 SGDLS and CDR2 YYNGEE come from the germline V gene. The CDR3 loop spans 14 amino acids. Unmatched junction bases numbered 11, after V lost 8 bases and J lost 8 bases. The data were produced by immunoSEQ multiplex PCR, yet TCRdb's version contains in-frame clones alone and is incomplete. The data show 120,000 or so clones, 80% to 95% seen once. The chain recombines TRBV9 with TRBJ2-1; TRBD2 matches 9 bases. Sequencing used CD4+ or CD8+ T cells sorted from blood, obtained in a trial of the OX40 agonist ivuxolimab. This receptor was taken from an adult with an advanced solid tumor such as melanoma, head and neck, liver or kidney cancer. CDR3 DNA: TGTGCCAGTAATAGCGGGAGCGGGTCACATGAGCAGTTCTTC. Amino acids: CASNSGSGSHEQFF.